Sequencing of this T cell receptor beta chain was carried out in a study of breast tumors, draining lymph nodes, adjacent tissues. As regards this clonotype: What it binds is not known. Compared with germline, one end of the junction differs, possibly owing to a read error.

MiXCR, run by TCRdb on the multiplex PCR reads, gives a single entry per CDR3 protein. The sample includes fewer than 90,000 distinct CDR3 sequences, roughly 28% of them seen just once. The lymph nodes were axillary draining lymph nodes from breast cancer patients. Study-level points and caveats: Data fit most tumor T cells coming from lymph node, expanding in tumor. Tumors had less TCR diversity than lymph nodes, more than nontumor tissue.

The CDR3 runs to 14 residues. CDR1 and CDR2 (germline): DFQATT, SNEGSKA (reference sequence). The receptor's source is a female donor with breast cancer. Some clones in this sample may be carry-over from other donors' samples. The chain carries TRBV20-1 and TRBJ2-7; 8 positions match TRBD2. Sequencing was performed on axillary lymph node tissue. The chain's CDR3 is CSATLSGRTYGQYF. CDR3 bases: TGTAGTGCTACCCTAAGCGGGAGAACCTACGGGCAGTACTTC.